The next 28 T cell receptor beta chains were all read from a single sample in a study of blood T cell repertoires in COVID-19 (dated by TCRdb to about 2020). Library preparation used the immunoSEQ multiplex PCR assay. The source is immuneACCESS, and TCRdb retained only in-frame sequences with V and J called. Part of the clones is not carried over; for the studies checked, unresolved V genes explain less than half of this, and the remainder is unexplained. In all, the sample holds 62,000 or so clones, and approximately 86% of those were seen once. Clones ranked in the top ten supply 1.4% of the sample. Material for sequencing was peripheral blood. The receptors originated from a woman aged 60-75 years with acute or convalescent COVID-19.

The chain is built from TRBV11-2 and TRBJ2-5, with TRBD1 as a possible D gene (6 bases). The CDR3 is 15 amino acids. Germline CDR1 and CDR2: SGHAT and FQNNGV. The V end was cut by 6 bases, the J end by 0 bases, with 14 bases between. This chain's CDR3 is CASSPRQVNQETQYF. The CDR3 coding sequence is TGTGCCAGCAGTCCACGACAGGTGAACCAAGAGACCCAGTACTTC.

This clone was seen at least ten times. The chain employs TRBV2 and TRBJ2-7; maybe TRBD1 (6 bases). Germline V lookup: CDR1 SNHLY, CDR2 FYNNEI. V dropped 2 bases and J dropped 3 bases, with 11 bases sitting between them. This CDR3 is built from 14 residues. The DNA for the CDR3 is TGTGCCAGCAGTGAAAGGCAGGGGATCTACGAGCAGTACTTC. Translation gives CASSERQGIYEQYF.

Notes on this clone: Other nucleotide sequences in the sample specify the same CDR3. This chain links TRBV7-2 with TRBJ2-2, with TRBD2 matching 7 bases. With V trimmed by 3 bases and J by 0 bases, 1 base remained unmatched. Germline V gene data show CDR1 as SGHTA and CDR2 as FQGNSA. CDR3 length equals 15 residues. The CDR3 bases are TGTGCCAGCAGCTTTGGGGGGGCGAACACCGGGGAGCTGTTTTTT. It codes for CASSFGGANTGELFF.

The CDR3 bases are TGTGCCAGCAGCTTAGCCCTAGGGACAGCTGGAAACACCATATATTTT. This codes for CASSLALGTAGNTIYF. V usage is TRBV7-9 and J usage is TRBJ1-3, with 7 nucleotides matching TRBD1. The CDR3 runs to 16 residues. Trimming removed 0 bases from V and 2 bases from J; junction bases left unmatched: 4. Germline V CDR1 and CDR2: SEHNR, FQNEAQ (reference sequence).

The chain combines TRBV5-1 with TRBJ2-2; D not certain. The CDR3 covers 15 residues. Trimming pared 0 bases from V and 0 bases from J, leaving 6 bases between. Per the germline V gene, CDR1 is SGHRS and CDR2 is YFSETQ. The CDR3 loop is CASSLGTANTGELFF. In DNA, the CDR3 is TGCGCCAGCAGCTTGGGTACAGCGAACACCGGGGAGCTGTTTTTT.

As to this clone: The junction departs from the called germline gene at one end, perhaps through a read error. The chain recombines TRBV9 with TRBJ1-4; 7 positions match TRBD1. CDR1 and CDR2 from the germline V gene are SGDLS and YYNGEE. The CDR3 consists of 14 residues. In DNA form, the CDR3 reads TGTGCCAGCAGCACCGGGACAGTCAATGCAAAACTGTTTTTT. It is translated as CASSTGTVNAKLFF.

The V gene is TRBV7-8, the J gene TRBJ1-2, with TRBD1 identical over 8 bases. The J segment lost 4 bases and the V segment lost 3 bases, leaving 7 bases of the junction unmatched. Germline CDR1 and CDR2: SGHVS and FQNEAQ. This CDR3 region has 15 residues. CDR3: CASSFYRQGTYGYTF. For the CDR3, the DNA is TGTGCCAGCAGCTTCTACCGACAGGGGACCTATGGCTACACCTTC.

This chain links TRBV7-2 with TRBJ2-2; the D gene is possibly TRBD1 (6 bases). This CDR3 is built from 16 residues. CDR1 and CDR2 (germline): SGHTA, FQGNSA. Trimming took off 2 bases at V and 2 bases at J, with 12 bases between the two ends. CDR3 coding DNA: TGTGCCAGCAGCTTACAGGGGACCAAAAACACCGGGGAGCTGTTTTTT. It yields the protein CASSLQGTKNTGELFF.

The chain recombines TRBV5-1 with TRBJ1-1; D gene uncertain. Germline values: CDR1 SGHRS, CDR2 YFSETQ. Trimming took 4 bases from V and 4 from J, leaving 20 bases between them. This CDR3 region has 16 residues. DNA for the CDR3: TGCGCCAGCAGCCTAGGGATGGGGAGTACGGGCACTGAAGCTTTCTTT. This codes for CASSLGMGSTGTEAFF.

In nucleotides, the CDR3 is TGTGCCAGCAGCCAAATGACAGGGAATGAAAAACTGTTTTTT. It specifies CASSQMTGNEKLFF. The chain combines TRBV3-1 (or the pseudogene TRBV3-2) with TRBJ1-4; 7 bases are a match to TRBD1. Germline values: CDR1 LGHDT, CDR2 YNNKEL (reference sequence). The CDR3 length is 14 residues. V lost 2 bases, J lost 5 bases, and 2 bases stayed unmatched.

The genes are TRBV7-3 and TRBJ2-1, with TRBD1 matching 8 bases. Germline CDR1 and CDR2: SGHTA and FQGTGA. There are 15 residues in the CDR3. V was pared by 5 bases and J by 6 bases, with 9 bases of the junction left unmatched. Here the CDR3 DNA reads TGTGCCAGCAGCCCAGGACAGGGTGGGGTCAATGAGCAGTTCTTC. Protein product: CASSPGQGGVNEQFF.

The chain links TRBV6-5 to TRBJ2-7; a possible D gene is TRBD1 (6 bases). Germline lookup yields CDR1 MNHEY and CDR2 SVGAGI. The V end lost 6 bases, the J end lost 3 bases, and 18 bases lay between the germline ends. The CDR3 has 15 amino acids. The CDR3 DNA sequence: TGTGCCAGCAGCCCCATCGGACAGAGGCTCTACGAGCAGTACTTC. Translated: CASSPIGQRLYEQYF.

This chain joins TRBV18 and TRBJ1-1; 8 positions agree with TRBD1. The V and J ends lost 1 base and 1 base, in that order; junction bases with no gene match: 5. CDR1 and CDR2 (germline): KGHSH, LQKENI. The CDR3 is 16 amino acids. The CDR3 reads CASSPLTGDWNTEAFF. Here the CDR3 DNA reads TGTGCCAGCTCACCACTGACAGGGGATTGGAACACTGAAGCTTTCTTT.

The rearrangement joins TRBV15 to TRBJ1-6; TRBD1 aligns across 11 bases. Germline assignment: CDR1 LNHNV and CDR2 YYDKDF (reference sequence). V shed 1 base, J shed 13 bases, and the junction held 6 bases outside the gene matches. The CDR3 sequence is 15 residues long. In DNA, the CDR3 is TGTGCCACCAGCAGAGGGGGGACAGGGGGAAACCCCCTCCACTTT. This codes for CATSRGGTGGNPLHF.

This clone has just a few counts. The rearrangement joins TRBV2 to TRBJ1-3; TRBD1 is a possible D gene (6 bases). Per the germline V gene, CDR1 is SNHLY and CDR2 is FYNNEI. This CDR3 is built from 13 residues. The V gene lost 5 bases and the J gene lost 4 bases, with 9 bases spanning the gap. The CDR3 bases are TGTGCCAGCAGTACAGGGCAAGGAAACACCATATATTTT. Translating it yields CASSTGQGNTIYF.

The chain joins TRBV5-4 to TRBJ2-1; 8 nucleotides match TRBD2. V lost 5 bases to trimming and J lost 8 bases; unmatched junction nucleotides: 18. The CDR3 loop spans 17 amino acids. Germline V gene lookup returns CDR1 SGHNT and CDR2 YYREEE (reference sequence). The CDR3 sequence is CASRGPVPAGAFDEQFF. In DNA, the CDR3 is TGTGCCAGCAGGGGCCCGGTACCAGCGGGGGCTTTCGATGAGCAGTTCTTC.

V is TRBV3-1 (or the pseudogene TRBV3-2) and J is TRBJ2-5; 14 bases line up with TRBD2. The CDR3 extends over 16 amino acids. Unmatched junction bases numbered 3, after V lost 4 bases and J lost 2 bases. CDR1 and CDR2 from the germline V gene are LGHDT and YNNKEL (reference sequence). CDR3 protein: CASSPGLAGVQETQYF. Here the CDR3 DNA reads TGTGCCAGCAGCCCGGGACTAGCGGGAGTTCAAGAGACCCAGTACTTC.

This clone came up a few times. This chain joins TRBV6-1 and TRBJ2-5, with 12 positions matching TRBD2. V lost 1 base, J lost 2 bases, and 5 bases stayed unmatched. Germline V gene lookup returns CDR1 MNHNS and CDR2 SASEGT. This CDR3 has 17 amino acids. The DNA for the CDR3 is TGTGCCAGCAGTGAAGGCGGACTAGCGGGGAGTCAAGAGACCCAGTACTTC. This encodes CASSEGGLAGSQETQYF.

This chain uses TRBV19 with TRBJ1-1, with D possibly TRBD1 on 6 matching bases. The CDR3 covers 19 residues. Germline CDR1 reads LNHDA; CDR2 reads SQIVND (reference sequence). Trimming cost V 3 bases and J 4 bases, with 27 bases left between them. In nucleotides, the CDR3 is TGTGCCAGTAGTATCCGGATGGGGATTCGGCGGGGGCTCGGCACTGAAGCTTTCTTT. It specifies CASSIRMGIRRGLGTEAFF.

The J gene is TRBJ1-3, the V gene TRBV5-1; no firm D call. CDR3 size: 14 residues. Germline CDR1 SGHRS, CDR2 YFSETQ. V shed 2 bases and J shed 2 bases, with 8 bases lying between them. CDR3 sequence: CASSFGDAGNTIYF. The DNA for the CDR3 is TGCGCCAGCAGCTTCGGAGATGCTGGAAACACCATATATTTT.

In DNA, the CDR3 is TGTGCCAGCAGCCAAACTAGCCAGGGCTCCTACAATGAGCAGTTCTTC. Translated: CASSQTSQGSYNEQFF. This rearrangement joins TRBV6-6 to TRBJ2-1; the D gene is possibly TRBD2 (6 bases). The CDR3 loop spans 16 amino acids. V was shortened by 6 bases and J by 0 bases, with 15 bases between the two germline ends. CDR1 and CDR2 from the germline V gene are MNHNY and SVGAGI (reference sequence).

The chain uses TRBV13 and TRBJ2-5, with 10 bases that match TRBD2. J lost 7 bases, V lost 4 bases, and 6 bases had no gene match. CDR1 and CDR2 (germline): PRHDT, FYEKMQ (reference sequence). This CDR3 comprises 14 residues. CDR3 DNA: TGTGCCAGCAGCTCCCCGGCTAGCGGGGGGACCCAGTACTTC. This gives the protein CASSSPASGGTQYF. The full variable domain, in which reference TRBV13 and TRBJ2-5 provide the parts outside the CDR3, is AAGVIQSPRHLIKEKRETATLKCYPIPRHDTVYWYQQGPGQDPQFLISFYEKMQSDKGSIPDRFSAQQFSDYHSELNMSSLELGDSALYFCASSSPASGGTQYFGPGTRLLVL.

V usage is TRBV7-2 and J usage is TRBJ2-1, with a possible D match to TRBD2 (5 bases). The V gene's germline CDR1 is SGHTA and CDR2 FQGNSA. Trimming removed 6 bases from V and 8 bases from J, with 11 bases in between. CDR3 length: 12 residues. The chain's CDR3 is CASRDSGYEQFF. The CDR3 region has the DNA TGTGCCAGCAGGGACTCAGGCTATGAGCAGTTCTTC.

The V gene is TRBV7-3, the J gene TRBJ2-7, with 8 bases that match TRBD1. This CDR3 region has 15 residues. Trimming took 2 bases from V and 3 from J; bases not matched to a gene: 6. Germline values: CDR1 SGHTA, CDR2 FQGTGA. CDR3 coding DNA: TGTGCCAGCAGCTTAGCCTATACAGGGGGCTACGAGCAGTACTTC. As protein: CASSLAYTGGYEQYF.

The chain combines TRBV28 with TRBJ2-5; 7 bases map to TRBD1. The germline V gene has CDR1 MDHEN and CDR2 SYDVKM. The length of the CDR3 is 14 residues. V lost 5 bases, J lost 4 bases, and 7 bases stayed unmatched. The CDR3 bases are TGTGCCAGCAGTCCCAGAGGGGGCGGAGAGACCCAGTACTTC. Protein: CASSPRGGGETQYF.

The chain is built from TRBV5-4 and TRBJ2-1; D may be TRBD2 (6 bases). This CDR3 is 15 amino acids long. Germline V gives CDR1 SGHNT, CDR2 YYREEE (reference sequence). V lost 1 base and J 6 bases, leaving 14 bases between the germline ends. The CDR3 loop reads CASSLRGGGANEQFF. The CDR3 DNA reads TGTGCCAGCAGCTTGAGGGGTGGCGGGGCCAATGAGCAGTTCTTC.

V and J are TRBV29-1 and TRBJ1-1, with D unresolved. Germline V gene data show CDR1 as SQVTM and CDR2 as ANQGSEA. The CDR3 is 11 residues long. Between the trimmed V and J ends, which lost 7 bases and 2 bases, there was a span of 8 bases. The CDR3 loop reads CSAELNTEAFF. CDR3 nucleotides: TGCAGCGCCGAGCTTAACACTGAAGCTTTCTTT.

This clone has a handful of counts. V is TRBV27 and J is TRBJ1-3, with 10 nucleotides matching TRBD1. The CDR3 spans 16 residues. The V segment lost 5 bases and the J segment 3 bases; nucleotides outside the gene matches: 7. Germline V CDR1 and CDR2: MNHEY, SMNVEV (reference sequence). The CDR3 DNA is TGTGCCAGCAGTCCGGGACAGGGGCAGGTTGGAAACACCATATATTTT. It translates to CASSPGQGQVGNTIYF.